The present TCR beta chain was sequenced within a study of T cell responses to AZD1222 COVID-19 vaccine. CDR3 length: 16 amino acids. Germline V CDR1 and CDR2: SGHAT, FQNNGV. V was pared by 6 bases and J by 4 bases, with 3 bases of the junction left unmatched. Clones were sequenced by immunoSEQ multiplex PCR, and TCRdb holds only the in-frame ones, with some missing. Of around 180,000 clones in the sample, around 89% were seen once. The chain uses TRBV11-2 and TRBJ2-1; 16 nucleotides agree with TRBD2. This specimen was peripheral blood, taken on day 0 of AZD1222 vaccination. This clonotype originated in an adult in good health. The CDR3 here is CASRGLAGGFYNEQFF. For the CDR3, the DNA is TGTGCCAGCAGGGGACTAGCGGGGGGGTTTTACAATGAGCAGTTCTTC.